This T cell receptor beta chain was found in a study of T cells in Graves' hyperthyroidism and ophthalmopathy. V was clipped by 3 bases and J by 4 bases, with 10 bases between them. From germline, CDR1 is SGDLS and CDR2 YYNGEE. The CDR3 runs to 13 residues. Study-wide results and caveats: The model's output predicted ophthalmopathy at a median of 6.5 months prior to onset.

Absence of ophthalmopathy progression within 18 months defined stable Graves' hyperthyroidism. Uncontrolled infection, other autoimmune disease, pregnancy or lactation led to exclusion. TCR beta CDR3 regions were amplified from RNA. Initially, a first-round RT-PCR of the TCR CDR3 employed the HTBI primer set. TCRdb re-derived calls from the multiplex PCR reads in MiXCR, one entry per CDR3 protein. The data show almost 600,000 distinct CDR3 sequences, around 42% seen once. This clonotype was counted at least ten times. Its antigen is undetermined. This receptor was identified in a young woman with Graves' hyperthyroidism. Source material: peripheral blood or thyroid tissue (not recorded which). The chain uses TRBV9 and TRBJ1-2, with D unclear. This CDR3 is CASSDFGSYGYTF. In nucleotides, the CDR3 is TGTGCCAGCAGCGATTTTGGGTCCTATGGCTACACCTTC.